These 21 T cell receptor beta chains came from one sample sequenced in a study of control samples from healthy donors and cancer patients. Clones were sequenced by immunoSEQ multiplex PCR, and TCRdb holds only the in-frame ones, with some missing. The repertoire has 120,000 or so clones, about 90% of them found once; the top ten carry around 2%. The sequenced material came from blood. All receptors come from a young man in good health.

CDR3 DNA sequence: TGCGCCAGCAGCTTGGAAGTCCAGGGCTATGGCTACACCTTC. Its protein is CASSLEVQGYGYTF. The chain joins TRBV5-1 to TRBJ1-2; TRBD1 might be the D (5 bases). With 0 bases removed from V and 4 bases from J, the gap between germline ends came to 10 bases. Germline V gene data show CDR1 as SGHRS and CDR2 as YFSETQ. The CDR3 covers 14 residues.

This clone was recorded only once. V is TRBV24-1 and J is TRBJ2-7; 9 bases agree with TRBD2. This CDR3 spans 17 amino acids. Trimming removed 1 base from V and 5 bases from J; junction bases left unmatched: 11. Germline assignment: CDR1 KGHDR and CDR2 SFDVKD. For the CDR3, the DNA is TGTGCCACCAGTGATTTAGCGGCTAGCGGGAAGATGGACGAGCAGTACTTC. Translating gives CATSDLAASGKMDEQYF.

The J gene is TRBJ1-2, the V gene TRBV4-2, with 7 bases lining up with TRBD1. CDR1 is LGHNA and CDR2 is YNFKEQ in the germline V gene. This CDR3 region has 15 residues. After removal of 3 bases from V and 2 bases from J, the junction contained 6 bases not matched to a gene. The CDR3 is CASSQDRSNNYGYTF. The CDR3 DNA follows: TGTGCCAGCAGCCAGGACAGGAGTAACAACTATGGCTACACCTTC.

The rearrangement uses TRBV19 and TRBJ2-2; D possibly corresponds to TRBD2 (5 bases). Trimming took off 1 base at V and 5 bases at J, with 14 bases between the two ends. The CDR3 spans 16 residues. Germline values: CDR1 LNHDA, CDR2 SQIVND (reference sequence). The CDR3 sequence is CASSIVRTPGTGELFF. The CDR3 DNA sequence: TGTGCCAGTAGTATAGTCAGGACCCCGGGGACCGGGGAGCTGTTTTTT.

The chain couples TRBV6-5 to TRBJ1-4; D unresolved. Trimming pared 4 bases from V and 7 bases from J, leaving 10 bases between. CDR3 length: 13 amino acids. Germline assignment: CDR1 MNHEY and CDR2 SVGAGI. The CDR3 sequence is CASSLLDTEKLFF. DNA for the CDR3: TGTGCCAGCAGTTTACTAGACACTGAAAAACTGTTTTTT.

The chain uses TRBV10-3 and TRBJ2-7; 13 nucleotides line up with TRBD2. The CDR3 sequence is 13 residues long. V lost 10 bases to trimming and J lost 6 bases; unmatched junction nucleotides: 6. Per germline, CDR1 ENHRY and CDR2 SYGVKD. CDR3 nucleotides: TGTGCCACTGGACTAGCGGGAGTGGCCGAGCAGTACTTC. It yields the protein CATGLAGVAEQYF.

The gene calls are TRBV2 and TRBJ2-6, with 12 bases lining up with TRBD1. Looked up from germline, CDR1 is SNHLY and CDR2 is FYNNEI. This CDR3 is 17 amino acids long. V lost 7 bases, J lost 3 bases, and 7 bases stayed unmatched. The CDR3 DNA sequence: TGTGCCAGCATTCCCCGGGACAGGGGGCTTGGGGCCAACGTCCTGACTTTC. Its protein product is CASIPRDRGLGANVLTF.

This clone has just a few counts. The chain joins TRBV5-1 to TRBJ1-5, with D unclear. The CDR3 is 15 amino acids. Germline-derived CDR1 and CDR2 are SGHRS and YFSETQ. Trimming took 0 bases from V and 0 from J, leaving 7 bases between them. The DNA for the CDR3 is TGCGCCAGCAGCTTGGGGGTATCTAGCAATCAGCCCCAGCATTTT. It yields the protein CASSLGVSSNQPQHF.

As concerns this clone: Additional DNA sequences in this sample encode the identical CDR3. This chain joins TRBV5-1 and TRBJ1-6; possible D gene TRBD1, 5 bases. Trimming pared 4 bases from V and 8 bases from J, leaving 16 bases between. The V gene's germline CDR1 is SGHRS and CDR2 YFSETQ. The CDR3 contains 15 residues. The chain's CDR3 is CASSLGGARDSPLHF. The DNA for the CDR3 is TGCGCCAGCAGCCTTGGGGGTGCTCGGGATTCACCCCTCCACTTT.

The chain joins TRBV19 to TRBJ1-1; D is undetermined. Germline V gives CDR1 LNHDA, CDR2 SQIVND (reference sequence). The V and J ends lost 4 bases and 0 bases respectively, with 6 bases between them. CDR3 length equals 13 residues. As DNA, the CDR3 is TGTGCCAGTAGTAGAGTACTGAACACTGAAGCTTTCTTT. Residues: CASSRVLNTEAFF.

The V call is TRBV18, the J call TRBJ1-4; 9 nucleotides line up with TRBD1. Losses at the gene ends were 4 bases for V and 3 bases for J; bases not matched to a gene: 9. Per the germline V gene, CDR1 is KGHSH and CDR2 is LQKENI. The CDR3 runs 17 residues. The CDR3 here is CASSLGTGGSSNEKLFF. CDR3 sequence (DNA): TGTGCCAGCTCACTTGGAACAGGGGGCTCTTCTAATGAAAAACTGTTTTTT.

The chain uses TRBV5-4 and TRBJ1-1; no reliable D call. CDR3 length: 14 residues. Looked up from germline, CDR1 is SGHNT and CDR2 is YYREEE (reference sequence). V dropped 2 bases and J dropped 1 base, with 9 bases sitting between them. DNA for the CDR3: TGTGCCAGCAGCTTCGGGCATAGGAACACTGAAGCTTTCTTT. Its protein product is CASSFGHRNTEAFF.

The chain joins TRBV28 to TRBJ2-1; TRBD1 matches at 9 bases. The junction had 8 bases not matched to a gene; V was cut back by 3 bases and J by 8 bases. The germline gives CDR1 MDHEN, CDR2 SYDVKM. This CDR3 region has 15 residues. In DNA, the CDR3 is TGTGCCAGCAGTTTTGGGACAGGGATGGGGGATGAGCAGTTCTTC. This gives the protein CASSFGTGMGDEQFF.

The rearrangement joins TRBV30 to TRBJ1-5; D gene ambiguous. Trimming stripped 1 base from V and 2 bases from J, with 12 bases between. Germline V lookup: CDR1 GTSNPN, CDR2 SVGIG (reference sequence). This CDR3 region has 15 residues. The CDR3, as DNA: TGTGCCTGGAGTGAGTGGGTGGGCGGCAATCAGCCCCAGCATTTT. Protein: CAWSEWVGGNQPQHF.

The rearrangement joins TRBV27 to TRBJ1-4; D is possibly TRBD1 (6 bases). The V and J ends lost 5 bases and 7 bases respectively, with 8 bases between them. Germline values: CDR1 MNHEY, CDR2 SMNVEV (reference sequence). The CDR3 spans 12 residues. The CDR3 nucleotides read TGTGCCAGCAGTCCCAGGGGTGAAAAACTGTTTTTT. This encodes CASSPRGEKLFF.

The J gene is TRBJ2-7, the V gene TRBV11-2; no clear D. CDR3 length: 15 amino acids. V lost 0 bases and J 5 bases, leaving 14 bases between the germline ends. Per germline, CDR1 SGHAT and CDR2 FQNNGV. The CDR3 nucleotides are TGTGCCAGCAGCTTAGAGAGATGGTTTGGGAACGAGCAGTACTTC. Translation: CASSLERWFGNEQYF.

V and J are TRBV3-1 (or the pseudogene TRBV3-2) and TRBJ2-2; D is undetermined. Per the germline V gene, CDR1 is LGHDT and CDR2 is YNNKEL (reference sequence). This CDR3 contains 14 residues. Trimming shortened V by 4 bases and J by 1 base, and 7 bases separated the two germline ends. The CDR3 DNA sequence: TGTGCCAGCAGCCCCATAAGGAACACCGGGGAGCTGTTTTTT. This translates into CASSPIRNTGELFF.

This clone occurred many times. The chain couples TRBV19 to TRBJ2-7; perhaps TRBD2 as D (6 bases). Germline V lookup: CDR1 LNHDA, CDR2 SQIVND (reference sequence). Trimming took 5 bases from V and 0 from J, leaving 14 bases between them. This CDR3 comprises 15 residues. The CDR3 coding sequence is TGTGCCAGTAGTTCGTCCGGGAGACCCTCCTACGAGCAGTACTTC. This sequence encodes CASSSSGRPSYEQYF.

This clone has a single count. The V gene is TRBV19, the J gene TRBJ2-6; TRBD1 matches at 7 bases. The CDR3 sequence is 16 residues long. The junction had 8 bases not matched to a gene; V was cut back by 8 bases and J by 1 base. CDR1 and CDR2 from the germline V gene are LNHDA and SQIVND (reference sequence). The chain's CDR3 is CASGAGGRSGANVLTF. The CDR3 coding sequence is TGTGCCAGTGGGGCAGGGGGAAGGTCTGGGGCCAACGTCCTGACTTTC.

This rearrangement joins TRBV6-5 to TRBJ2-5; weak D call: TRBD2 (5 bases). CDR3 length equals 15 residues. Germline CDR1 is MNHEY and CDR2 is SVGAGI. V dropped 8 bases and J dropped 2 bases, with 18 bases sitting between them. The CDR3 protein is CASSHHRTQQETQYF. CDR3 DNA: TGTGCCAGCTCTCACCACCGGACTCAGCAAGAGACCCAGTACTTC.

The chain joins TRBV2 to TRBJ1-2; tentatively, D is TRBD1 (5 bases). The CDR3 is made up of 12 amino acids. CDR1 SNHLY and CDR2 FYNNEI come from the germline V gene. V shed 10 bases and J shed 4 bases, with 13 bases lying between them. CDR3 coding DNA: TGTGCCACCCTGGGACCGGCCTATGGCTACACCTTC. It is translated as CATLGPAYGYTF.